This record looks at one TCR beta chain sequence and its context. Its target is unknown. This entry belongs to a study of vaccination and CD4 T cells after COVID-19. Study as a whole: The makeup of the convalescents was six males and four females, two of them Hispanic. No peptide, an HIV-1 Nef pool, or a CEFX pool was what each control culture received. Researchers treated cells with overlapping spike peptides taken from SARS-CoV-2, HCoV-NL63, HCoV-OC43 and HCoV-229E.

The trim removed 6 bases at V and 3 bases at J, leaving 11 bases unmatched. The CDR3 is 16 amino acids. CDR1 and CDR2 (germline): SNHLY, FYNNEI. Sequencing of cultured CD4+ T cell DNA used the Oncomine TCR Beta short-read assay. TCRdb reprocessed the PCR reads with MiXCR, giving one entry per CDR3 protein. Of about 15,000 distinct CDR3 sequences in the sample, roughly half were seen once. The sample's treatment: approximately nine-day PBMC culture with coronavirus spike peptide pools or control peptides (ViraFEST assay). A negative selection step was used to isolate CD4+ T cells once culture had run for roughly eleven days.

This receptor was identified in a human donor with COVID-19. Sequenced material: cultured CD4+ T cells from blood, taken after SARS-CoV-2 vaccination. The chain links TRBV2 to TRBJ2-1; 7 bases agree with TRBD2. This CDR3 reads CASRQSGVDFYNEQFF. The CDR3 DNA reads as TGTGCCAGCAGACAAAGCGGGGTCGACTTCTACAATGAGCAGTTCTTC.